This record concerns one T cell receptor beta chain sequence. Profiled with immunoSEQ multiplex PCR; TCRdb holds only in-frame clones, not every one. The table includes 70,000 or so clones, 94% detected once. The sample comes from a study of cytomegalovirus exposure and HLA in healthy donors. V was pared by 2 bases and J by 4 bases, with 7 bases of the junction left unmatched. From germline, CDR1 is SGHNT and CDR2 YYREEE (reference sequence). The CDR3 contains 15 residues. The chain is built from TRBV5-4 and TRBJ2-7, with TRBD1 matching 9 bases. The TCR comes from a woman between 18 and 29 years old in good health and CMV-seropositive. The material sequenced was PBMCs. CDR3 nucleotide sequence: TGTGCCAGCAGCTTCTCGACAGGGGGGGAATACGAGCAGTACTTC. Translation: CASSFSTGGEYEQYF.